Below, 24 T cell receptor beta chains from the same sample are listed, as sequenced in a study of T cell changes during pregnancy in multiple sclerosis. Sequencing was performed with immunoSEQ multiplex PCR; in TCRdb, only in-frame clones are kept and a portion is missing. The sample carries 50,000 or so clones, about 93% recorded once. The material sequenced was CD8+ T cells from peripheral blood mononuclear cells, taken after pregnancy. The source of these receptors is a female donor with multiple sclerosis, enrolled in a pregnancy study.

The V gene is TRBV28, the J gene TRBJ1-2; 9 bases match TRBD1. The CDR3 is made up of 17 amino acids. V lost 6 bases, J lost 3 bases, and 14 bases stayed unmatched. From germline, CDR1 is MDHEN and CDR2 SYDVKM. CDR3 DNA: TGTGCCAGCAGATCACTCTACAGGGACAGGGTCGACTATGGCTACACCTTC. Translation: CASRSLYRDRVDYGYTF.

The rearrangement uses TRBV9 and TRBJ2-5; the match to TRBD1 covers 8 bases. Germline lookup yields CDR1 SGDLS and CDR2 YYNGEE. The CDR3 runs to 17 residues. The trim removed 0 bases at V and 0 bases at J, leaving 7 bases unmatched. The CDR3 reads CASSVGQGASYQETQYF. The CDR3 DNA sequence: TGTGCCAGCAGCGTAGGGCAGGGGGCTTCGTACCAAGAGACCCAGTACTTC.

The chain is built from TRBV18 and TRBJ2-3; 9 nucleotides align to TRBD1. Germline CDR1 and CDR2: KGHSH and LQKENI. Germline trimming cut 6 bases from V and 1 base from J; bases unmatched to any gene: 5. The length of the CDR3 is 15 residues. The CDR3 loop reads CASSYRGQGTDTQYF. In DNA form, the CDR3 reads TGTGCCAGCTCCTACAGGGGGCAGGGCACAGATACGCAGTATTTT.

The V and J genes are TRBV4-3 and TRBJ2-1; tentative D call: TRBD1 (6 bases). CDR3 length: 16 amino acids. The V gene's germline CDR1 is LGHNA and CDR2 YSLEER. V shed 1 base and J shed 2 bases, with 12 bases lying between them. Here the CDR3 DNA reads TGCGCCAGCAGCCAAGGAACAGGGAGTCCCTACAATGAGCAGTTCTTC. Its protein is CASSQGTGSPYNEQFF.

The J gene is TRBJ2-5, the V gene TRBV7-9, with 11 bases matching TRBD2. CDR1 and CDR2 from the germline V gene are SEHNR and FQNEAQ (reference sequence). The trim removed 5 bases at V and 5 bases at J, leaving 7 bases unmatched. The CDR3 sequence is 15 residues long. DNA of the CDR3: TGTGCCAGCAGCCCAGGGGGACTAGCGGCCGAGACCCAGTACTTC. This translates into CASSPGGLAAETQYF.

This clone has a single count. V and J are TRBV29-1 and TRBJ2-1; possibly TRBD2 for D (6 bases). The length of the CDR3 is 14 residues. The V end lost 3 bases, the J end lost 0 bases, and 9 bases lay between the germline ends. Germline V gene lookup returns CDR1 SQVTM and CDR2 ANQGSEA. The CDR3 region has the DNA TGCAGCGTTGATGACGGGAGCTCCTACAATGAGCAGTTCTTC. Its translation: CSVDDGSSYNEQFF.

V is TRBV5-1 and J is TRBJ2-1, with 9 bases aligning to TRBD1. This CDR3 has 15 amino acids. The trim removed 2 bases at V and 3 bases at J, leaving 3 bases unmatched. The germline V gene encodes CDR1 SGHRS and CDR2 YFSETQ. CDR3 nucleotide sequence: TGCGCCAGCAGCTTCACAGGGGGCGACTACAATGAGCAGTTCTTC. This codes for CASSFTGGDYNEQFF.

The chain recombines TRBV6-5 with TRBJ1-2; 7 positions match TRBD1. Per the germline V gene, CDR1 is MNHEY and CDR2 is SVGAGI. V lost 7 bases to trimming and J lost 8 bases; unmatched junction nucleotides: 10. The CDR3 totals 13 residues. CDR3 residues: CASKGGQGRGYTF. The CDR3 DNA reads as TGTGCCAGCAAAGGGGGCCAGGGACGCGGCTACACCTTC.

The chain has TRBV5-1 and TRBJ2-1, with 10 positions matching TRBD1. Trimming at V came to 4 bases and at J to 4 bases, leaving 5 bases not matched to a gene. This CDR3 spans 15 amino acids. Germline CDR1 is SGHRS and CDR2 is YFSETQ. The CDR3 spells CASSPGTGVYNEQFF. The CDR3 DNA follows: TGCGCCAGCAGCCCCGGGACAGGGGTTTACAATGAGCAGTTCTTC.

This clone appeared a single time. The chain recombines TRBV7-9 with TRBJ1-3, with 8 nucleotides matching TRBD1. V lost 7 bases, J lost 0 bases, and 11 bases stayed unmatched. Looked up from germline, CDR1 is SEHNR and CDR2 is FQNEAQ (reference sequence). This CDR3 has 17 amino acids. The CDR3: CASNGGTGQNSGNTIYF. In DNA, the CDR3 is TGTGCCAGCAACGGAGGGACAGGACAGAACTCTGGAAACACCATATATTTT.

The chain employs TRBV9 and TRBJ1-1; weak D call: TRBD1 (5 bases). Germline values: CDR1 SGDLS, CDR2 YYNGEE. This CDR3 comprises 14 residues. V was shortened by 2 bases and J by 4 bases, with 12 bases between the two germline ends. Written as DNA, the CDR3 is TGTGCCAGCAGCGTCGGGGGGGGGATCACTGAAGCTTTCTTT. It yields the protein CASSVGGGITEAFF.

CDR3 bases: TGTGCCAGCAGTCCGCGGGGCTGGGGGAACACTGAAGCTTTCTTT. Its translation is CASSPRGWGNTEAFF. This chain joins TRBV28 and TRBJ1-1; D might be TRBD1 (5 bases). This CDR3 is built from 15 residues. Trimming shortened V by 5 bases and J by 1 base, and 14 bases separated the two germline ends. The germline CDR1 and CDR2 sequences are MDHEN and SYDVKM.

CDR3 in DNA: TGTGCCAGCAGTCCCCTTCAGGCGGGGGACCCGCTTCTTATGCAGTATTTT. Translated: CASSPLQAGDPLLMQYF. The V call is TRBV27, the J call TRBJ2-3; TRBD2 aligns across 7 bases. V trimming: 5 bases; J trimming: 11 bases; junction bases outside the gene matches: 22. The CDR3 spans 17 residues. Germline V gives CDR1 MNHEY, CDR2 SMNVEV (reference sequence).

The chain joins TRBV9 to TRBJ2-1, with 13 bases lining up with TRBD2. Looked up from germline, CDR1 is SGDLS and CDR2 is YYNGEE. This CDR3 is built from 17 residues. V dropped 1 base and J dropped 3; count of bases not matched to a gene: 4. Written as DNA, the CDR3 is TGTGCCAGCAGCGTATACGGGACTAGCGGGGTCTACAATGAGCAGTTCTTC. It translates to CASSVYGTSGVYNEQFF.

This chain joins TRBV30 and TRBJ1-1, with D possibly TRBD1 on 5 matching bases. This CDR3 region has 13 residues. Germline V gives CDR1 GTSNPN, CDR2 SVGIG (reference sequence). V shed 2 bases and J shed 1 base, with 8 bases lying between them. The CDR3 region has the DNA TGTGCCTGGAGTCCTGGACAGAACACTGAAGCTTTCTTT. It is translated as CAWSPGQNTEAFF.

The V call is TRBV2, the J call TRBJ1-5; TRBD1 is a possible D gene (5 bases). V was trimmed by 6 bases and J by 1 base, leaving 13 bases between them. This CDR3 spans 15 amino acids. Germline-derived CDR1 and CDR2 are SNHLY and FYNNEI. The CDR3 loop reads CASRGGGMSNQPQHF. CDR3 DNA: TGTGCCAGCAGGGGGGGAGGGATGAGCAATCAGCCCCAGCATTTT. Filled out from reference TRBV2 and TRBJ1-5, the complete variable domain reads EPEVTQTPSHQVTQMGQEVILRCVPISNHLYFYWYRQILGQKVEFLVSFYNNEISEKSEIFDDQFSVERPDGSNFTLKIRSTKLEDSAMYFCASRGGGMSNQPQHFGDGTRLSIL.

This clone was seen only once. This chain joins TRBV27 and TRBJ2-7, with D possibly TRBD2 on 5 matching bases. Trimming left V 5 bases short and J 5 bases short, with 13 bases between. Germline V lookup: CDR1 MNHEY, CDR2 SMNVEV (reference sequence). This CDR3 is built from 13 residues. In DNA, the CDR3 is TGTGCCAGCAGTCCGCTCCCCGGGGACGAGCAGTACTTC. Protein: CASSPLPGDEQYF.

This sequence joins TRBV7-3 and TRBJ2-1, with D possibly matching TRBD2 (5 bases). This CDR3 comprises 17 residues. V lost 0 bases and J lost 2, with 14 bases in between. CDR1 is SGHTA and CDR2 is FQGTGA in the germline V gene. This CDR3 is CASSLTSNSGTYNEQFF. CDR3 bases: TGTGCCAGCAGCTTAACAAGTAACAGCGGAACCTACAATGAGCAGTTCTTC.

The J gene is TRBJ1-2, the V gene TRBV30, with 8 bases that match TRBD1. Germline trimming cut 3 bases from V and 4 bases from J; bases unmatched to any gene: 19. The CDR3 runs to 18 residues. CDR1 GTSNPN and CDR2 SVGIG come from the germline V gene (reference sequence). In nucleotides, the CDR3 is TGTGCCTGGAGACCTTTACAGGGGGTCCCCTTTCCCCTCTATGGCTACACCTTC. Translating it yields CAWRPLQGVPFPLYGYTF.

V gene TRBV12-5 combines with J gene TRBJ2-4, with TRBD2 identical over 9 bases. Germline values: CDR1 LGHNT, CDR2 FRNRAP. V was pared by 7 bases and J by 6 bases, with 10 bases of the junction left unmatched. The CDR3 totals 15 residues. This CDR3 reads CASAPSGNRGNIQYF. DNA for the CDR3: TGTGCTAGTGCCCCTAGCGGGAACAGAGGAAACATTCAGTACTTC.

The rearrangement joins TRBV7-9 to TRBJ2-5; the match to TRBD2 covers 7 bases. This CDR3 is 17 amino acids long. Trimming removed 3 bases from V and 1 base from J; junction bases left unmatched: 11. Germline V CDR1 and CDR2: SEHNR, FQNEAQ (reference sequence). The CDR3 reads CASSFSGGDGTQETQYF. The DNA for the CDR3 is TGTGCCAGCAGCTTTTCGGGGGGAGACGGTACCCAAGAGACCCAGTACTTC.

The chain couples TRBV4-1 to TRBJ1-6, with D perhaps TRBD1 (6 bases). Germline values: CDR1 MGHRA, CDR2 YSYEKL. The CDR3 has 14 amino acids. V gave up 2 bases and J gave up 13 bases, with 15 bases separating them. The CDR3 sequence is CASSQPGGGVPLHF. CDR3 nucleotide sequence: TGCGCCAGCAGCCAACCGGGAGGGGGAGTTCCCCTCCACTTT.

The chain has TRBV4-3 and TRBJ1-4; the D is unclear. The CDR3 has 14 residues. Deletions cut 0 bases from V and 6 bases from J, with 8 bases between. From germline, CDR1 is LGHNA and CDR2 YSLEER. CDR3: CASSQDQADEKLFF. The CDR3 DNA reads TGCGCCAGCAGCCAAGACCAGGCAGATGAAAAACTGTTTTTT.

The CDR3, as DNA: TGTGCCAGCAGTGAAGGGGGACATCCCCAGCATTTT. It codes for CASSEGGHPQHF. The rearrangement links TRBV25-1 to TRBJ1-5, with D perhaps TRBD1 (6 bases). CDR3 length: 12 amino acids. CDR1 is MGHDK, CDR2 SYGVNS, per germline. V was shortened by 2 bases and J by 10 bases, with 9 bases between the two germline ends.